This T cell receptor beta chain was observed in a study of T cell responses to AZD1222 COVID-19 vaccine. General study points: Receipt of two AZD1222 doses was followed by a rise in Spike-specific TCR breadth and depth. Clonal diversity was possibly underestimated, and white British individuals and females predominated among donors. Mapped onto spike, vaccine-associated CD4 TCRs spanned it and were dominant at 160-218 and 743-854. Only after the peak T cell response were repertoires sampled.

CDR3 length equals 16 residues. The trim removed 0 bases at V and 4 bases at J, leaving 6 bases unmatched. CDR1 and CDR2 from the germline V gene are LGHNA and YSLEER. Worth noting for this clone: Its target is not known.

The assay was immunoSEQ multiplex PCR, and TCRdb's table has in-frame clones only and misses some. The sample shows more than 120,000 clones, approximately 89% of them seen only once. This TCR was sampled from an adult who received the AZD1222 COVID-19 vaccine. This specimen was peripheral blood, taken 28 days after the second AZD1222 dose. The V gene is TRBV4-3, the J gene TRBJ1-5; 7 positions match TRBD1. CDR3 loop: CASSQDRSGQNQPQHF. The DNA for the CDR3 is TGCGCCAGCAGCCAAGATAGATCGGGACAGAATCAGCCCCAGCATTTT.